This passage covers 22 T cell receptor beta chains from one sample sequenced in a study of blood T cells in healthy people across ages. A sample-barcoded 5' primer and a J-beta primer mix were used in a second PCR of roughly 7 to 11 cycles. TCRdb independently ran MiXCR on the 5' RACE reads; one entry per CDR3 protein. The data hold over 700,000 distinct CDR3 sequences, with around half observed a single time. Material: blood. The receptors shown here come from a man at least 80 years old in good health.

This chain uses TRBV5-5 with TRBJ2-1; the D gene is possibly TRBD2 (5 bases). Germline loops: CDR1 SGHKS, CDR2 YYEKEE (reference sequence). The CDR3 covers 15 residues. V was cut by 4 bases and J by 0 bases, with 11 bases left in between. As DNA, the CDR3 is TGTGCCAGCAGCCGCAGCGGACCCTCCTACAATGAGCAGTTCTTC. It is translated as CASSRSGPSYNEQFF.

In this sample, this clonotype turned up a few times. The rearrangement joins TRBV5-1 to TRBJ2-1, with 8 bases matching TRBD2. The V and J ends lost 4 bases and 6 bases, in that order; junction bases with no gene match: 9. Germline-derived CDR1 and CDR2 are SGHRS and YFSETQ. This CDR3 contains 15 residues. The CDR3 DNA follows: TGCGCCAGCAGCCAACTAACGGGAGGGCGCAATGAGCAGTTCTTC. Translated, it gives CASSQLTGGRNEQFF.

The rearrangement uses TRBV5-5 and TRBJ2-4, with a tentative D call TRBD2 (5 bases). The DNA end is more similar to TRBJ2-7, so the J call may be wrong. Per germline, CDR1 SGHKS and CDR2 YYEKEE (reference sequence). This CDR3 is built from 14 residues. CDR3 sequence reads: CAKTFPKRDYEQYF. The DNA of the CDR3 is TGTGCTAAGACATTCCCAAAACGGGATTACGAGCAGTACTTC.

The chain is built from TRBV20-1 and TRBJ2-1, with D perhaps being TRBD1 or TRBD2 (5 bases each). This CDR3 spans 13 amino acids. Germline V CDR1 and CDR2: DFQATT, SNEGSKA (reference sequence). Trimming left V 1 base short and J 9 bases short, with 13 bases between. CDR3 nucleotide sequence: TGCAGTGCTAGAGGTTTTTCTGGGGGTGAGCAGTTCTTC. Its protein is CSARGFSGGEQFF.

The rearrangement links TRBV5-1 to TRBJ2-1; D unclear. V lost 4 bases, J lost 0 bases, and 11 bases lay in between. This CDR3 spans 15 amino acids. CDR1 and CDR2 from the germline V gene are SGHRS and YFSETQ. CDR3 coding DNA: TGCGCCAGCAGCACCGCTGAGAGCTCCTACAATGAGCAGTTCTTC. This translates into CASSTAESSYNEQFF.

This sequence joins TRBV5-1 and TRBJ2-1; D perhaps matches TRBD2 (6 bases). Trimming pared 4 bases from V and 1 base from J, leaving 15 bases between. The CDR3 extends over 16 amino acids. Germline assignment: CDR1 SGHRS and CDR2 YFSETQ. Written as DNA, the CDR3 is TGCGCCAGCAGCCCAGGAGGGAGCAAATCCTACAATGAGCAGTTCTTC. Translated, it gives CASSPGGSKSYNEQFF.

This clonotype was found a few times. J is TRBJ2-4 and V is TRBV6-1; the match to TRBD2 covers 8 bases. Germline V gene lookup returns CDR1 MNHNS and CDR2 SASEGT. After removal of 5 bases from V and 1 base from J, the junction contained 7 bases not matched to a gene. This CDR3 has 16 amino acids. As DNA, the CDR3 is TGTGCCAGCAGTTTAGACCCGGGAGGGGCCAAAAACATTCAGTACTTC. It specifies CASSLDPGGAKNIQYF.

This clonotype appeared a few times. V usage is TRBV28 and J usage is TRBJ2-5; D may be TRBD1 (6 bases). Per the germline V gene, CDR1 is MDHEN and CDR2 is SYDVKM. The CDR3 has 14 residues. Trimming removed 4 bases at V and 2 bases at J, with 11 bases between. CDR3 sequence: CASSSWQGQETQYF. DNA of the CDR3: TGTGCCAGCAGTTCCTGGCAGGGGCAAGAGACCCAGTACTTC. The whole variable domain, filled in from reference TRBV28 and TRBJ2-5, reads DVKVTQSSRYLVKRTGEKVFLECVQDMDHENMFWYRQDPGLGLRLIYFSYDVKMKEKGDIPEGYSVSREKKERFSLILESASTNQTSMYLCASSSWQGQETQYFGPGTRLLVL.

The genes are TRBV2 and TRBJ2-1; 10 bases match TRBD2. The length of the CDR3 is 17 residues. Germline assignment: CDR1 SNHLY and CDR2 FYNNEI. With V trimmed by 6 bases and J by 2 bases, 10 bases remained unmatched. In DNA form, the CDR3 reads TGTGCCAGCAGGTACGAGCGGGAGGGCAAAGCCTACAATGAGCAGTTCTTC. Translated: CASRYEREGKAYNEQFF.

V is TRBV27 and J is TRBJ2-1, with D tentatively TRBD1 (6 bases). This CDR3 has 14 amino acids. The germline V and J ends were trimmed by 6 bases and 4 bases, with 13 bases remaining between them. Germline-derived CDR1 and CDR2 are MNHEY and SMNVEV (reference sequence). The CDR3: CASRKGRGYNEQFF. As DNA, the CDR3 is TGTGCCAGCAGAAAGGGCAGGGGTTACAATGAGCAGTTCTTC.

This clonotype turned up a few times. This chain links TRBV20-1 with TRBJ2-3; 8 nucleotides line up with TRBD2. The germline V gene encodes CDR1 DFQATT and CDR2 SNEGSKA (reference sequence). The CDR3 runs 15 residues. Losses at the gene ends were 3 bases for V and 4 bases for J; bases not matched to a gene: 9. The CDR3 here is CSASGAGGRADTQYF. CDR3 DNA sequence: TGCAGTGCTAGTGGGGCGGGAGGTAGGGCAGATACGCAGTATTTT.

This clonotype has just a few counts. The J gene is TRBJ2-3, the V gene TRBV12-3 or TRBV12-4; D perhaps matches TRBD2 (5 bases). The V gene lost 8 bases and the J gene lost 4 bases, with 16 bases spanning the gap. The CDR3 is 14 residues long. The CDR3 here is CASGPGSGSDTQYF. CDR3 nucleotides: TGTGCCAGCGGCCCGGGCAGCGGATCAGATACGCAGTATTTT.

V usage is TRBV12-3 or TRBV12-4 and J usage is TRBJ2-7; D is unresolved. V was shortened by 2 bases and J by 3 bases, with 8 bases between the two germline ends. The CDR3 is 13 residues long. The CDR3, as DNA: TGTGCCAGCAGTTTACTGCGGATCTACGAGCAGTACTTC. It yields the protein CASSLLRIYEQYF.

The table lists this clonotype with a few counts. The CDR3 here is CASSPAGGDSNQPQHF. CDR3 in DNA: TGTGCCAGCTCACCAGCAGGAGGGGATAGCAATCAGCCCCAGCATTTT. The gene calls are TRBV18 and TRBJ1-5; possible D gene TRBD1, 5 bases. The CDR3 is 16 amino acids. CDR1 KGHSH and CDR2 LQKENI come from the germline V gene. V was trimmed by 2 bases and J by 0 bases, leaving 11 bases between them.

V gene TRBV3-1 combines with J gene TRBJ1-2, with unresolved D. The CDR3 totals 13 residues. Between the trimmed V and J ends, which lost 2 bases and 7 bases, there was a span of 11 bases. The V gene's germline CDR1 is LGHDT and CDR2 YNNKEL (reference sequence). The CDR3 region is CASSQRESGGYTF. The CDR3 region has the DNA TGTGCCAGCAGCCAAAGGGAGAGCGGTGGCTACACCTTC. The variable domain in full, completed from reference TRBV3-1 and TRBJ1-2, reads DTAVSQTPKYLVTQMGNDKSIKCEQNLGHDTMYWYKQDSKKFLKIMFSYNNKELIINETVPNRFSPKSPDKAHLNLHINSLELGDSAVYFCASSQRESGGYTFGSGTRLTVV.

This sequence joins TRBV14 and TRBJ2-1, with D unresolved. The J call may be in error: the DNA end matches TRBJ2-7 better. Germline V gives CDR1 SGHDN, CDR2 FVKESK. The CDR3 has 16 residues. The CDR3 sequence is CASSQGTLLSYNEQYF. The CDR3 bases are TGTGCCAGCAGCCAAGGAACCTTACTCTCCTACAATGAGCAGTACTTC.

V and J are TRBV20-1 and TRBJ2-3, with D maybe TRBD1 (5 bases). CDR3 length: 17 residues. Trimming shortened V by 3 bases and J by 0 bases, and 19 bases separated the two germline ends. Germline assignment: CDR1 DFQATT and CDR2 SNEGSKA (reference sequence). This chain's CDR3 is CSASNLMTASSTDTQYF. In nucleotides, the CDR3 is TGCAGTGCTAGTAACCTAATGACAGCCTCTAGCACAGATACGCAGTATTTT.

The chain uses TRBV10-2 and TRBJ2-1, with TRBD2 identical over 7 bases. Trimming cost V 5 bases and J 3 bases; bases outside gene matches: 13. From germline, CDR1 is WSHSY and CDR2 SAAADI. The CDR3 runs to 17 residues. CDR3: CASSLASGTTLYNEQFF. The CDR3 bases are TGCGCCAGCAGTTTGGCCAGCGGGACGACCCTCTACAATGAGCAGTTCTTC.

This clonotype occurred many times. This sequence joins TRBV13 and TRBJ1-2; TRBD1 matches 10 bases. The V gene end was trimmed by 5 bases and the J gene end by 3 bases; junction bases not matched to a gene: 15. Germline CDR1 and CDR2: PRHDT and FYEKMQ (reference sequence). The CDR3 length is 18 residues. The CDR3 DNA reads as TGTGCCAGCAGCATCCTGGGAGGACAGGGGGATGGTGACTATGGCTACACCTTC. This encodes CASSILGGQGDGDYGYTF.

This rearrangement joins TRBV2 to TRBJ2-1; D gene ambiguous. CDR1 is SNHLY, CDR2 FYNNEI, per germline. The CDR3 sequence is 13 residues long. V lost 7 bases, J lost 7 bases, and 14 bases lay in between. The CDR3 loop reads CASTTSRPNEQFF. The CDR3 nucleotides read TGTGCCAGCACCACATCCCGTCCGAATGAGCAGTTCTTC. Variable domain in full (rest from reference TRBV2 and TRBJ2-1): EPEVTQTPSHQVTQMGQEVILRCVPISNHLYFYWYRQILGQKVEFLVSFYNNEISEKSEIFDDQFSVERPDGSNFTLKIRSTKLEDSAMYFCASTTSRPNEQFFGPGTRLTVL.

V is TRBV28 and J is TRBJ2-7; unclear D gene. Gene TRBJ2-5 matches the end of the DNA better, so the J call may be wrong. Germline lookup yields CDR1 MDHEN and CDR2 SYDVKM. This CDR3 is built from 13 residues. CDR3 nucleotide sequence: TGTGCCAGCAGTTTAGACGGCCCCAAGACCCAGTACTTC. This translates into CASSLDGPKTQYF.

The sample holds a few counts of this clonotype. The chain joins TRBV7-2 to TRBJ2-6; the D is unclear. This CDR3 comprises 18 residues. CDR1 is SGHTA, CDR2 FQGNSA, per germline. V gave up 4 bases and J gave up 0 bases, with 16 bases separating them. The CDR3 is CASSSQPGQSSGANVLTF. The DNA for the CDR3 is TGTGCCAGCAGCTCGCAGCCGGGCCAAAGCTCTGGGGCCAACGTCCTGACTTTC.